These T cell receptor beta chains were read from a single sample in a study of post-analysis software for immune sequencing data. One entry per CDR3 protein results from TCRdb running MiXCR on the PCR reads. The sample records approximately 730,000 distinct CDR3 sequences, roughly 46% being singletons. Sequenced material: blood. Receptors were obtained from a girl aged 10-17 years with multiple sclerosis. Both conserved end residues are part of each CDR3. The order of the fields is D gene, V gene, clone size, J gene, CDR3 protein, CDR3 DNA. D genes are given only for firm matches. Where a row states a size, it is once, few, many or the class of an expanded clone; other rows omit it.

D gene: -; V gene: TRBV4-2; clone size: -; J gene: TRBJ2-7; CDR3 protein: CASSQDPTAYEQYF; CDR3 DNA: TGTGCCAGCAGCCAAGATCCCACAGCCTACGAGCAGTACTTC
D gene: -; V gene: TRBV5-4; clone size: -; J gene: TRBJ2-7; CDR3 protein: CASSLDWSSDEQYF; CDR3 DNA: TGTGCCAGCAGCCTGGACTGGTCTAGCGACGAGCAGTACTTC
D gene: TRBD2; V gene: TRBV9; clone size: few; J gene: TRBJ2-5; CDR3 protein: CASSATSSGETQYF; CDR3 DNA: TGTGCCAGCAGCGCGACTAGCAGTGGAGAGACCCAGTACTTC
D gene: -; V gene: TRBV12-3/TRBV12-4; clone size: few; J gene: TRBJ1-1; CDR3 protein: CASSPLNSEAFF; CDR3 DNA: TGTGCCAGCAGCCCCCTGAACAGTGAAGCTTTCTTT
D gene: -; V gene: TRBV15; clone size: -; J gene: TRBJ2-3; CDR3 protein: CATSPMGSTDTQYF; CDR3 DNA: TGTGCCACCAGCCCGATGGGGAGCACAGATACGCAGTATTTT
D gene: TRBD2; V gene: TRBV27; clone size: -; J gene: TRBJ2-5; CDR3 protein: CASSSRTSLRGETQYF; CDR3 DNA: TGTGCCAGCAGTTCTAGGACTAGCCTAAGGGGAGAGACCCAGTACTTC
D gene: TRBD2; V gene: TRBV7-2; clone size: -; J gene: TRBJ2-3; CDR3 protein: CASSSHVGLAEVRVDTQYF; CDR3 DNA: TGTGCCAGCAGCTCCCACGTGGGACTAGCGGAAGTCAGAGTAGATACGCAGTATTTT
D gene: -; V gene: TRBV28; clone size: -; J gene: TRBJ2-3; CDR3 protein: CASGSPSTDTQYF; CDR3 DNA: TGTGCCAGCGGGAGCCCTAGCACAGATACGCAGTATTTT
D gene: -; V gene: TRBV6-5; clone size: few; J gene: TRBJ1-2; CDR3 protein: CASSLGRLPSYGYTF; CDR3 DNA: TGTGCCAGCAGCCTGGGCCGCCTCCCTTCCTATGGCTACACCTTC
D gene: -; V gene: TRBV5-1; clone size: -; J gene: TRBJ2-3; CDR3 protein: CASSLDGTFADTQYF; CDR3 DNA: TGCGCCAGCAGCTTGGATGGGACTTTCGCAGATACGCAGTATTTT
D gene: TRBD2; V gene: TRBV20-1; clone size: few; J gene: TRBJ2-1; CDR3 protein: CSAYGTSGAYNEQFF; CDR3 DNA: TGCAGTGCTTACGGGACTAGCGGGGCATACAATGAGCAGTTCTTC
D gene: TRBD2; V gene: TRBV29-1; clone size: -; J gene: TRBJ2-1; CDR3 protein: CSVVHRLAANEQFF; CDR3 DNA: TGCAGCGTTGTCCATAGACTAGCGGCCAATGAGCAGTTCTTC
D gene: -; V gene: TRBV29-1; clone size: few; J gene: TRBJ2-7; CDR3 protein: CSVRPGGSYEQYF; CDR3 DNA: TGCAGCGTTCGTCCAGGGGGGTCCTACGAGCAGTACTTC
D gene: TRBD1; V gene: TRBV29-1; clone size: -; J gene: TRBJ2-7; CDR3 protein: CSGTTGVEQYF; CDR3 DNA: TGCAGCGGTACGACAGGGGTCGAGCAGTACTTC
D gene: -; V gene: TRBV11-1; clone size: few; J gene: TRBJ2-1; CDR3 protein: CASNYWGNNNEQFF; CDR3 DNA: TGTGCCAGCAACTACTGGGGTAACAACAATGAGCAGTTCTTC
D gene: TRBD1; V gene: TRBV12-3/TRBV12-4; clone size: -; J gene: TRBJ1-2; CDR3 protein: CASSLLYRGAHYGYTF; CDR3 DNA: TGTGCCAGCAGTTTACTCTACAGGGGCGCACACTATGGCTACACCTTC
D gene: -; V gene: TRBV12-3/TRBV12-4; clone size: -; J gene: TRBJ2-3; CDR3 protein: CASGYRDGLTDTQYF; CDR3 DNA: TGTGCCAGCGGTTATCGGGACGGTCTGACAGATACGCAGTATTTT
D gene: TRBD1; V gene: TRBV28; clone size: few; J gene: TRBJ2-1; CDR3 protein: CASSRQGAGEQFF; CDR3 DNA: TGTGCCAGCAGTAGACAGGGGGCTGGTGAGCAGTTCTTC
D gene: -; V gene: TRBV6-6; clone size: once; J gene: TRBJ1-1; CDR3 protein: CASGPLNTEAFF; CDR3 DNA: TGTGCCAGCGGTCCCTTGAACACTGAAGCTTTCTTT
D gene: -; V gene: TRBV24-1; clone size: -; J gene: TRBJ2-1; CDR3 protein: CATSDLEVAVQGQFF; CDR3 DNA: TGTGCCACCAGTGATTTGGAGGTAGCGGTTCAAGGGCAGTTCTTC
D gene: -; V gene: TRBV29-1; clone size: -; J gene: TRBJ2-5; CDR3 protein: CSAWDTGPQETQYF; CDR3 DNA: TGCAGCGCCTGGGACACAGGACCCCAAGAGACCCAGTACTTC
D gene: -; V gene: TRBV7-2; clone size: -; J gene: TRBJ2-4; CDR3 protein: CASSFVASEGGLAKNIQYF; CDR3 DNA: TGTGCCAGCAGCTTCGTAGCATCGGAGGGAGGACTAGCCAAAAACATTCAGTACTTC
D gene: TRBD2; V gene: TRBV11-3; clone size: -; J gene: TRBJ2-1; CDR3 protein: CASSYRASGSNEQFF; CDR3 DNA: TGTGCCAGCAGCTACCGGGCTAGCGGGAGCAATGAGCAGTTCTTC
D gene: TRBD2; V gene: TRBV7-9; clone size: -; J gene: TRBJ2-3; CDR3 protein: CASSHSGSWTGTQYF; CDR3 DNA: TGTGCCAGCAGCCATAGCGGGAGTTGGACAGGTACGCAGTATTTT
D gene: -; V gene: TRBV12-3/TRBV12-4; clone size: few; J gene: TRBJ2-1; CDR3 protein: CASSNHVGPPYNEQFF; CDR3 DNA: TGTGCCAGCAGCAATCATGTCGGACCCCCTTACAATGAGCAGTTCTTC
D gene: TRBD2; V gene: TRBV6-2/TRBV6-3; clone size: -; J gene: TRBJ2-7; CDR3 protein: CASSEKGLAGYEQYF; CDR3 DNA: TGTGCCAGCAGCGAAAAGGGACTAGCGGGATACGAGCAGTACTTC
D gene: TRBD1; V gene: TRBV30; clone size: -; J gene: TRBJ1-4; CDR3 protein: CAWTAPRDRRYEKLFF; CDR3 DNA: TGTGCCTGGACAGCCCCCCGGGACAGGCGATATGAAAAACTGTTTTTT
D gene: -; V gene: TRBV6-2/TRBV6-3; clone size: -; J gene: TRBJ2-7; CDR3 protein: CASRPGTNPYEQYF; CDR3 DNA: TGTGCCAGCAGACCCGGGACAAACCCCTACGAGCAGTACTTC
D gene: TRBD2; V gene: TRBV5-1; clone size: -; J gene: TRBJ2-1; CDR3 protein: CASSSSGLAGGNEQFF; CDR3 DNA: TGCGCCAGCAGCTCCAGCGGACTAGCGGGAGGAAATGAGCAGTTCTTC
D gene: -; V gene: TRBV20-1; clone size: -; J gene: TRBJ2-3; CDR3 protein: CNARDTGHPTDTQYF; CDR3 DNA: TGCAATGCTAGAGATACAGGGCACCCCACAGATACGCAGTATTTT
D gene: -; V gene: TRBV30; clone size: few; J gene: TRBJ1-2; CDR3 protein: CAWSPRRLYGYTF; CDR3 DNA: TGTGCCTGGAGTCCCCGGAGACTGTATGGCTACACCTTC
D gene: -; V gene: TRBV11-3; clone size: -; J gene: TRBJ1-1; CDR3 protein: CASSLVGINTEAFF; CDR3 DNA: TGTGCCAGCAGCTTAGTAGGCATCAACACTGAAGCTTTCTTT
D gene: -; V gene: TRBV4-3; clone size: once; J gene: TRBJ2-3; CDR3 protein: CASSKGKITDTQYF; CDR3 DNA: TGCGCCAGCAGTAAGGGGAAAATCACAGATACGCAGTATTTT
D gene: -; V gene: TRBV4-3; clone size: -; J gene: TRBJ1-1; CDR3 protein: CASSPRGAGVGAEAFF; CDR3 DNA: TGCGCCAGCAGCCCGAGGGGGGCCGGGGTAGGGGCTGAAGCTTTCTTT
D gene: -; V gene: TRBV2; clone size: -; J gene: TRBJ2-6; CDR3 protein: CASKPPQGSASGANVLTF; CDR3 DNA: TGTGCCAGCAAACCCCCACAGGGTTCTGCCTCTGGGGCCAACGTCCTGACTTTC
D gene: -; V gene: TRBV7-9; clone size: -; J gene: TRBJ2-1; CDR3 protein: CASSIPTTSYNEQFF; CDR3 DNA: TGTGCCAGCAGCATACCAACTACTTCCTACAATGAGCAGTTCTTC
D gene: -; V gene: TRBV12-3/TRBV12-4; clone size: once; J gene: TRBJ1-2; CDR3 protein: CASSLGGEDYGYTF; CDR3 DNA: TGTGCCAGCAGTTTAGGAGGGGAGGACTATGGCTACACCTTC
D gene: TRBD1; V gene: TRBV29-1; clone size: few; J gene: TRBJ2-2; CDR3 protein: CSVTGANTGELFF; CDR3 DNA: TGCAGCGTGACAGGGGCCAACACCGGGGAGCTGTTTTTT
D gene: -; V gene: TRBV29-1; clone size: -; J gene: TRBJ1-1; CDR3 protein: CSVGGGGSTEAFF; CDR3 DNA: TGCAGCGTTGGGGGGGGCGGCAGCACTGAAGCTTTCTTT
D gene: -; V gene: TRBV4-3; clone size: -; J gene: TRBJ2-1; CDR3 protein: CASSTIGGTYNEQFF; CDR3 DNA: TGCGCCAGCAGTACAATTGGGGGCACCTACAATGAGCAGTTCTTC
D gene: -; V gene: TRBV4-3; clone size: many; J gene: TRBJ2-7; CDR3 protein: CASSQESSYEQYF; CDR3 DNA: TGTGCCAGCAGCCAGGAGAGCTCCTACGAGCAGTACTTC
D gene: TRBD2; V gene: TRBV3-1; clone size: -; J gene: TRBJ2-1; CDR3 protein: CASSQREGPPSEQFF; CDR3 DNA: TGTGCCAGCAGCCAGCGGGAGGGACCCCCTAGTGAGCAGTTCTTC